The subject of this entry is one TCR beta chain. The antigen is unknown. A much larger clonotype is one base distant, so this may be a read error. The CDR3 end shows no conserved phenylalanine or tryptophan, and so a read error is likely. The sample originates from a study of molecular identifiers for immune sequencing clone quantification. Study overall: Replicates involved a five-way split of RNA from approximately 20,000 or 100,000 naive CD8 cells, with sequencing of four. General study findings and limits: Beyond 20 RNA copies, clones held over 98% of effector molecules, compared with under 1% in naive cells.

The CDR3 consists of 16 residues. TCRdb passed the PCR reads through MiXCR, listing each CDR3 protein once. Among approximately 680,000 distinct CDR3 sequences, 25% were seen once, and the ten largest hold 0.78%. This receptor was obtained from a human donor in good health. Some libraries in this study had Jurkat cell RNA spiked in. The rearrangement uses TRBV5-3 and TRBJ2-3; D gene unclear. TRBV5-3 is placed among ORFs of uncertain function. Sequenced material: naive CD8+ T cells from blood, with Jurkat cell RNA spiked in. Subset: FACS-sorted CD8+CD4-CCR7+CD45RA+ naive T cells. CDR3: CASSLAWNGEEDTQYL. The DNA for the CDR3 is TGTGCCAGCAGCTTGGCGTGGAACGGAGAAGAAGATACGCAGTATCTT.